This passage covers 13 T cell receptor beta chains from one sample sequenced in a study of metastatic and nonmetastatic thyroid tumors. Not a single patient had been given any form of treatment at any point before undergoing thyroid surgery. Using MiXCR, TCRdb re-called clones from the PCR reads. The data contain 25,000 to 30,000 clones, 20% to 25% of them singletons. Sequenced material: blood. The source is a female donor with papillary thyroid cancer or a benign thyroid nodule (not recorded which). Some clones in this sample may be carry-over from other donors' samples.

The J gene is TRBJ1-1, the V gene TRBV20-1, with TRBD1 matching 7 bases. This CDR3 region has 15 residues. CDR1 is DFQATT, CDR2 SNEGSKA, per germline (reference sequence). Trimming removed 6 bases from V and 4 bases from J; junction bases left unmatched: 14. In DNA form, the CDR3 reads TGCAGTGCGCCCGACAGGGAGGGAGCAAGCACTGAAGCTTTCTTT. It codes for CSAPDREGASTEAFF.

This clone was counted ten times or more. The V call is TRBV3-1, the J call TRBJ1-1, with D tentatively TRBD1 (5 bases). The CDR3 loop spans 14 amino acids. Germline CDR1 reads LGHDT; CDR2 reads YNNKEL (reference sequence). Trimming took 4 bases from V and 1 from J, leaving 10 bases between them. The CDR3 DNA is TGTGCCAGCAGCCCCCGGGGCGCGAACACTGAAGCTTTCTTT. This encodes CASSPRGANTEAFF.

This clone was observed a single time. This CDR3 is missing its conserved last phenylalanine or tryptophan, likely due to a read error. The chain joins TRBV7-3 to TRBJ2-1; no clear D. Germline V gene sequence: CDR1 SGHTA, CDR2 FQGTGA. The CDR3 contains 12 residues. CDR3 amino acids: CASSLSGNEQFC. CDR3 in DNA: TGTGCCAGCAGTTTAAGTGGGAATGAGCAGTTCTGC.

In regard to this clone: Compared with germline, one end of the junction differs, possibly owing to a read error. The rearrangement links TRBV15 to TRBJ2-3; maybe TRBD2 (5 bases). This CDR3 has 13 residues. Per germline, CDR1 LNHNV and CDR2 YYDKDF (reference sequence). Here the CDR3 reads CATRRAVTDTQYF. For the CDR3, the DNA is TGTGCCACCCGCAGAGCGGTAACAGATACGCAGTATTTT.

This clone was counted once. The rearrangement links TRBV19 to TRBJ2-3; no reliable D call. Trimming took off 5 bases at V and 2 bases at J, with 17 bases between the two ends. Germline lookup yields CDR1 LNHDA and CDR2 SQIVND (reference sequence). The CDR3 loop spans 16 amino acids. The CDR3 loop is CASSVSVGSVTDTQYF. The DNA for the CDR3 is TGTGCCAGTAGTGTCTCGGTCGGATCGGTCACAGATACGCAGTATTTT. Looking up the rest from reference TRBV19 and TRBJ2-3 gives the full variable domain: DGGITQSPKYLFRKEGQNVTLSCEQNLNHDAMYWYRQDPGQGLRLIYYSQIVNDFQKGDIAEGYSVSREKKESFPLTVTSAQKNPTAFYLCASSVSVGSVTDTQYFGPGTRLTVL.

The V and J genes are TRBV5-1 and TRBJ2-3, with TRBD2 as a possible D gene (7 bases). CDR1 and CDR2 from the germline V gene are SGHRS and YFSETQ. This CDR3 spans 15 amino acids. Deletions cut 5 bases from V and 2 bases from J, with 15 bases between. The CDR3 region is CASRVGGPITDTQYF. Here the CDR3 DNA reads TGCGCCAGCAGGGTGGGGGGGCCTATCACAGATACGCAGTATTTT.

As concerns this clone: One base away lies a much larger clone, so this may be a sequencing read error. Other DNA sequences in this sample translate to the same CDR3. The gene calls are TRBV29-1 and TRBJ1-1, with a weak D call TRBD1 (6 bases). The length of the CDR3 is 13 residues. Per the germline V gene, CDR1 is SQVTM and CDR2 is ANQGSEA. Trimming cost V 0 bases and J 11 bases, with 16 bases left between them. CDR3 residues: CSVEEAWGRGAFF. CDR3 nucleotide sequence: TGCAGCGTTGAAGAGGCCTGGGGCAGGGGTGCTTTCTTT.

This clone was counted at least ten times. The V gene is TRBV16, the J gene TRBJ1-2; TRBD1 agrees at 9 bases. The junction had 7 bases not matched to a gene; V was cut back by 4 bases and J by 7 bases. The germline V gene has CDR1 KGHSY and CDR2 FQNENV. The CDR3 spans 14 residues. Here the CDR3 DNA reads TGTGCCAGCAGCCCTCGGGACAGGGACTCTGGCTACACCTTC. Protein product: CASSPRDRDSGYTF.

The CDR3, as DNA: TGTGCCAGCATGGACCTAAAAGAGACCCAGTACTTC. This gives the protein CASMDLKETQYF. This sequence joins TRBV6-2 or TRBV6-3 and TRBJ2-5; D unresolved. The CDR3 sequence is 12 residues long. Germline V CDR1 and CDR2: MNHEY, SVGEGT. V gave up 7 bases and J gave up 3 bases, with 9 bases separating them.

This clone appeared many times. Other nucleotide sequences from this sample produce the same CDR3. The rearrangement joins TRBV6-1 to TRBJ2-7; TRBD2 agrees at 11 bases. The V and J ends lost 6 bases and 0 bases, in that order; junction bases with no gene match: 4. Germline CDR1 and CDR2: MNHNS and SASEGT. This CDR3 region has 15 residues. This chain's CDR3 is CASSPLAGGSYEQYF. The CDR3 DNA follows: TGTGCCAGCAGCCCCCTAGCGGGAGGCTCCTACGAGCAGTACTTC.

The CDR3: CSAFRTGTHEQYF. CDR3 bases: TGCAGTGCTTTTCGGACAGGGACCCACGAGCAGTACTTC. The rearrangement uses TRBV20-1 and TRBJ2-7; TRBD1 aligns across 8 bases. The germline CDR1 and CDR2 sequences are DFQATT and SNEGSKA (reference sequence). V lost 5 bases to trimming and J lost 5 bases; unmatched junction nucleotides: 8. The CDR3 length is 13 residues.

There are many counts of this clone. Given a much more abundant clone one base away, this may be a read error. At the DNA level, this CDR3 is encoded by other sequences in the same sample as well. V gene TRBV6-2 or TRBV6-3 combines with J gene TRBJ1-1, with TRBD1 as a possible D gene (6 bases). Looked up from germline, CDR1 is MNHEY and CDR2 is SVGEGT. The CDR3 spans 15 residues. The germline V and J ends were trimmed by 6 bases and 1 base, with 15 bases remaining between them. CDR3 sequence: CASSPRQDRNTEAFF. As DNA, the CDR3 is TGTGCCAGCAGCCCCCGACAGGACCGGAACACTGAAGCTTTCTTT.

As to this clone: Distinct nucleotide sequences in the sample also encode this CDR3. The V gene is TRBV25-1, the J gene TRBJ2-1, with TRBD2 identical over 8 bases. J was trimmed by 4 bases and V by 8 bases; bases with no gene match: 10. Germline-derived CDR1 and CDR2 are MGHDK and SYGVNS. The CDR3 runs to 15 residues. For the CDR3, the DNA is TGTGCCAGCGGGGAGGCGGGAGGACCATACAATGAGCAGTTCTTC. Translating gives CASGEAGGPYNEQFF.